This T cell receptor beta chain appears in the sequencing data of a study of blood T cell repertoires in COVID-19. This CDR3 has 18 amino acids. V dropped 5 bases and J dropped 1; count of bases not matched to a gene: 15. Germline V CDR1 and CDR2: SEHNR, FQNEAQ (reference sequence). This clone was found once. Only in-frame clones appear in the TCRdb table, and some are missing; sequencing was by immunoSEQ multiplex PCR. Among fewer than 200,000 clones, approximately 85% were seen once, and the ten largest hold around 9.8%. Sequenced input: peripheral blood. The sequence derives from a woman of 80 years or more with acute or convalescent COVID-19. The rearrangement uses TRBV7-9 and TRBJ2-7, with 9 bases lining up with TRBD1. The CDR3 sequence is CASSPIGTGFDGSYEQYF. The CDR3 region has the DNA TGTGCCAGCAGCCCCATCGGGACAGGGTTCGATGGGTCCTACGAGCAGTACTTC.